This entry concerns a single T cell receptor (beta chain). This sample is drawn from a study of T cell changes during pregnancy in multiple sclerosis. Some clones are missing from TCRdb's copy, which holds only in-frame ones; the method was immunoSEQ multiplex PCR. The sample consists of some 70,000 clones, 92% of them appearing once. The CDR3 totals 13 residues. CDR1 and CDR2 (germline): SGHKS, YYEKEE (reference sequence). V was cut by 2 bases and J by 1 base, with 6 bases left in between. This receptor was taken from a female donor in good health, enrolled as a control in a pregnancy study. The starting material was peripheral blood, obtained in the second trimester of pregnancy. The chain is built from TRBV5-5 and TRBJ1-2, with D hard to call. The CDR3 DNA is TGTGCCAGCAGCTTTAGGAGTAACTATGGCTACACCTTC. Residues: CASSFRSNYGYTF. Variable domain in full (rest from reference TRBV5-5 and TRBJ1-2): DAGVTQSPTHLIKTRGQQVTLRCSPISGHKSVSWYQQVLGQGPQFIFQYYEKEERGRGNFPDRFSARQFPNYSSELNVNALLLGDSALYLCASSFRSNYGYTFGSGTRLTVV.